The clone carrying this TCR beta chain was seen only a few times. The antigen is not known. Preparing the TCRbeta library involved the use of unique molecular identifiers. TCRdb independently ran MiXCR on the PCR reads; one entry per CDR3 protein. The table includes hundreds of thousands of distinct CDR3 sequences, over 10% detected once. The data were obtained in a study of T-cell reconstitution after alpha-beta-depleted transplantation in children. This CDR3 is 13 amino acids long. In germline, CDR1 is LNHNV, CDR2 YYDKDF (reference sequence). Trimming removed 4 bases from V and 2 bases from J, with 9 bases in between. General study findings and limits: One year after transplant, T-cell counts and diversity came mostly from newly produced T cells. There were reportedly several hundred expanded graft clones from which alpha-beta T cells came about two months after transplant.

The source is a girl aged 2 to 9 with congenital amegakaryocytic thrombocytopenia, due to receive a stem cell transplant. J is TRBJ2-7 and V is TRBV15; D gene unclear. The sample here was PBMCs, taken before TCRalphabeta/CD19-depleted stem cell transplant. The CDR3: CATSIPSTYEQYF. Here the CDR3 DNA reads TGTGCCACCAGCATCCCCAGTACCTACGAGCAGTACTTC.